Listed here are 15 T cell receptor beta chains from one sample, sequenced in a study of identical twins. From the 5' RACE reads, TCRdb called clonotypes with MiXCR, one entry per CDR3 protein. The table has approximately 590,000 distinct CDR3 sequences, 7.5% to 10% seen once. These records were also assigned to another study, of yellow fever vaccine responses in identical twins.

Sequenced: PBMCs. The receptors here all came from a young woman in good health.

The chain combines TRBV7-9 with TRBJ2-5; no definite D call. Trimming stripped 5 bases from V and 5 bases from J, with 18 bases between. Germline CDR1 and CDR2: SEHNR and FQNEAQ (reference sequence). The CDR3 runs 15 residues. The CDR3 spells CASSIDLQSAETQYF. The CDR3 coding sequence is TGTGCCAGCAGCATAGATCTCCAATCGGCGGAGACCCAGTACTTC.

This clonotype occurred once. The chain links TRBV2 to TRBJ2-7, with a possible D match to TRBD1 (6 bases). The ends were cut back, 6 bases at V and 4 bases at J, with 19 bases in the middle. The CDR3 length is 15 residues. Per the germline V gene, CDR1 is SNHLY and CDR2 is FYNNEI. The CDR3 coding sequence is TGTGCCAGCAGAGAGACCGGGACATTCTCATACGAGCAGTACTTC. It yields the protein CASRETGTFSYEQYF.

This clonotype was counted a few times. The chain employs TRBV5-1 and TRBJ2-6; no reliable D call. V gave up 4 bases and J gave up 0 bases, with 14 bases separating them. Germline V CDR1 and CDR2: SGHRS, YFSETQ. The CDR3 sequence is 17 residues long. The CDR3 DNA sequence: TGCGCCAGCAGCCCAGAGCCTACGATCTCTGGGGCCAACGTCCTGACTTTC. Its translation: CASSPEPTISGANVLTF.

This clonotype was recorded many times. This rearrangement joins TRBV11-2 to TRBJ2-7, with no clear D. The CDR3 totals 13 residues. From germline, CDR1 is SGHAT and CDR2 FQNNGV. The V gene lost 1 base and the J gene lost 3 bases, with 7 bases spanning the gap. The CDR3 loop is CASSLAPDYEQYF. The CDR3 nucleotides read TGTGCCAGCAGCTTAGCGCCTGACTACGAGCAGTACTTC.

The sample holds many counts of this clonotype. CDR3 loop: CSVVTGGTDTQYF. The CDR3 DNA reads as TGCAGCGTTGTGACAGGGGGCACAGATACGCAGTATTTT. The chain recombines TRBV29-1 with TRBJ2-3; 8 nucleotides agree with TRBD1. Germline V gene data show CDR1 as SQVTM and CDR2 as ANQGSEA. CDR3 length: 13 amino acids. Germline trimming cut 4 bases from V and 1 base from J; bases unmatched to any gene: 1.

This sequence joins TRBV5-6 and TRBJ2-1; 9 bases match TRBD2. CDR3 length equals 16 residues. V shed 4 bases, J shed 5 bases, and the junction held 10 bases outside the gene matches. The V gene's germline CDR1 is SGHDT and CDR2 YYEEEE. CDR3 bases: TGTGCCAGCAGCCCGCTTGTGGCTAGCGGGAACAATGAGCAGTTCTTC. Protein product: CASSPLVASGNNEQFF.

This rearrangement joins TRBV10-3 to TRBJ2-3; 10 bases map to TRBD1. Germline V gene data show CDR1 as ENHRY and CDR2 as SYGVKD. CDR3 length: 14 amino acids. V lost 6 bases to trimming and J lost 3 bases; unmatched junction nucleotides: 3. The CDR3 region is CAIRAGQGTDTQYF. The CDR3 DNA follows: TGTGCCATCAGGGCGGGACAGGGGACAGATACGCAGTATTTT.

There are many counts of this clonotype. This chain uses TRBV27 with TRBJ2-1, with 8 bases aligning to TRBD2. This CDR3 spans 14 amino acids. The V segment lost 6 bases and the J segment 3 bases; nucleotides outside the gene matches: 4. The germline V gene has CDR1 MNHEY and CDR2 SMNVEV (reference sequence). CDR3 region: CASSLAGYYNEQFF. CDR3 DNA sequence: TGTGCCAGCAGCCTAGCGGGCTACTACAATGAGCAGTTCTTC.

This clonotype was counted between two and nine times. V is TRBV15 and J is TRBJ2-4, with TRBD1 identical over 7 bases. This CDR3 spans 13 amino acids. Trimming cost V 3 bases and J 10 bases; bases outside gene matches: 6. The germline CDR1 and CDR2 sequences are LNHNV and YYDKDF (reference sequence). The CDR3 region is CATSRDRLGIQYF. The DNA of the CDR3 is TGTGCCACCAGCAGGGACAGGTTAGGGATTCAGTACTTC.

Here the CDR3 reads CASSKSTSLDYEQYF. In nucleotides, the CDR3 is TGTGCCAGCAGCAAGAGCACGAGCCTAGACTACGAGCAGTACTTC. The rearrangement links TRBV7-9 to TRBJ2-7; D gene unclear. Between the trimmed V and J ends, which lost 5 bases and 3 bases, there was a span of 17 bases. The CDR3 contains 15 residues. The germline V gene has CDR1 SEHNR and CDR2 FQNEAQ (reference sequence). The full variable domain, with the rest looked up from reference TRBV7-9 and TRBJ2-7, is DTGVSQNPRHKITKRGQNVTFRCDPISEHNRLYWYRQTLGQGPEFLTYFQNEAQLEKSRLLSDRFSAERPKGSFSTLEIQRTEQGDSAMYLCASSKSTSLDYEQYFGPGTRLTVT.

There are many counts of this clonotype. The CDR3 sequence is CASSRDRTGELFF. In nucleotides, the CDR3 is TGTGCCAGCTCAAGGGACAGAACCGGGGAGCTGTTTTTT. The V and J genes are TRBV18 and TRBJ2-2; 7 nucleotides agree with TRBD1. V lost 5 bases, J lost 5 bases, and 2 bases stayed unmatched. Germline values: CDR1 KGHSH, CDR2 LQKENI. There are 13 residues in the CDR3.

Ten or more counts support this clonotype. The chain joins TRBV20-1 to TRBJ2-7, with 13 bases identical to TRBD2. This CDR3 spans 15 amino acids. Germline V gives CDR1 DFQATT, CDR2 SNEGSKA (reference sequence). J lost 5 bases, V lost 6 bases, and 10 bases had no gene match. CDR3 DNA sequence: TGCAGTGCAAGACTAGCGGGAGGAATAAGCGACGAGCAGTACTTC. Residues: CSARLAGGISDEQYF.

V usage is TRBV11-1 and J usage is TRBJ2-2; the match to TRBD2 covers 7 bases. Germline V gives CDR1 SGHAT, CDR2 FQDESV (reference sequence). The length of the CDR3 is 19 residues. Losses at the gene ends were 7 bases for V and 0 bases for J; bases not matched to a gene: 17. The CDR3 DNA sequence: TGTGCCAGCAACCCGCCCCCGGTTGTCGGGAGGACGAACACCGGGGAGCTGTTTTTT. Translation: CASNPPPVVGRTNTGELFF.

Turning to this clonotype: One junction end disagrees with the germline gene, perhaps due to a read error. The CDR3 DNA reads TGTGCCTGCAGCTTTTTCTTAGGTGGGTCCTACGAGCAGTACTTC. It yields the protein CACSFFLGGSYEQYF. This chain connects TRBV7-2 to TRBJ2-7; the D is unclear. The CDR3 consists of 15 residues. Per germline, CDR1 SGHTA and CDR2 FQGNSA. Full variable domain (rest looked up from reference TRBV7-2 and TRBJ2-7): GAGVSQSPSNKVTEKGKDVELRCDPISGHTALYWYRQSLGQGLEFLIYFQGNSAPDKSGLPSDRFSAERTGGSVSTLTIQRTQQEDSAVYLCACSFFLGGSYEQYFGPGTRLTVT.

This clonotype has at least ten counts. The chain employs TRBV7-2 and TRBJ1-1; D ambiguous. Looked up from germline, CDR1 is SGHTA and CDR2 is FQGNSA. CDR3 length equals 13 residues. V was clipped by 3 bases and J by 7 bases, with 12 bases between them. The CDR3 DNA reads as TGTGCCAGCAGCTTTGGCAGAAACTTTGAAGCTTTCTTT. It codes for CASSFGRNFEAFF.